The T cell receptor (beta chain) described here comes from a study of T cell responses to AZD1222 COVID-19 vaccine. General observations from the study: Spike-specific TCR breadth rose after two AZD1222 doses, and depth rose as well.

CDR1 and CDR2 (germline): LNHDA, SQIVND (reference sequence). J lost 4 bases, V lost 10 bases, and 8 bases had no gene match. CDR3 length equals 14 residues. Produced via immunoSEQ multiplex PCR; TCRdb's table is partial and in-frame only. The top ten clones hold approximately 8.8% of a sample with 120,000 or so clones, around 85% of them seen once. This clone occurred once. The target antigen is unknown. The chain is built from TRBV19 and TRBJ1-2; 11 bases match TRBD1. The source is an adult in good health. The specimen comprised peripheral blood, sampled on day 0 of AZD1222 vaccination. CDR3 residues: CATEPGQGGYGYTF. CDR3 DNA: TGTGCCACCGAACCGGGACAGGGGGGCTATGGCTACACCTTC.